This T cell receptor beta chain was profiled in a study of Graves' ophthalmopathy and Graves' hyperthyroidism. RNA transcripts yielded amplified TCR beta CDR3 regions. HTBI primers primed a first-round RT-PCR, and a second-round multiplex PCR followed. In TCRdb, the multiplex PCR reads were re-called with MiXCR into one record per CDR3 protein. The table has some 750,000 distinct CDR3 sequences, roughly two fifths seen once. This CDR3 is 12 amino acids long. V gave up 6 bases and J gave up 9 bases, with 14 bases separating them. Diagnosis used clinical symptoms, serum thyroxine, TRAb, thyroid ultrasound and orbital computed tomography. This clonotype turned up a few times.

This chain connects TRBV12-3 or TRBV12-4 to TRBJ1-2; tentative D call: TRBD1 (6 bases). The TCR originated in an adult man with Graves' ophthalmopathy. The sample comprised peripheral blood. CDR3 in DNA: TGTGCCAGCAGCTGGGGGGGGCTAAGCTACACCTTC. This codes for CASSWGGLSYTF.